These T cell receptor beta chains were read from a single sample in a study of blood T cell repertoires in COVID-19. Assay used: immunoSEQ multiplex PCR; TCRdb lists only in-frame clones, some missing. The repertoire includes over 200,000 clones, approximately 90% of them detected once, and around 0.84% sits in the top ten. Sequenced sample: peripheral blood. The receptors here all came from a man between 60 and 70 years old with COVID-19, enrolled during active disease. The CDR3 runs from the conserved cysteine through the conserved F or W. Each record gives: J gene, clone size, V gene, D gene, CDR3 protein, CDR3 DNA. D genes are given only for firm matches. Where a row states a size, it is once, few, many or the class of an expanded clone; other rows omit it.

TRBJ1-5 | - | TRBV28 | - | CASIGGSRSNQPQHF | TGTGCCAGCATAGGAGGGTCCCGTAGCAATCAGCCCCAGCATTTT
TRBJ2-1 | - | TRBV7-9 | TRBD2 | CASSTWTSGRGRFF | TGTGCCAGCAGCACCTGGACTAGCGGGAGGGGGCGGTTCTTC
TRBJ2-1 | - | TRBV6-5 | - | CASRIPGYNEQFF | TGTGCCAGCCGGATCCCGGGATACAATGAGCAGTTCTTC
TRBJ2-4 | - | TRBV27 | - | CASSLSGESLQYF | TGTGCCAGCAGTTTATCAGGGGAATCCCTTCAGTACTTC
TRBJ1-5 | - | TRBV9 | - | CASSVSPGDNQPQHF | TGTGCCAGCAGCGTAAGTCCAGGGGATAACCAGCCCCAGCATTTT
TRBJ2-1 | - | TRBV18 | TRBD2 | CASSPLGGAIDEQFF | TGTGCCAGCTCACCCCTGGGAGGGGCAATCGATGAGCAGTTCTTC
TRBJ1-5 | - | TRBV10-3 | - | CAISEGSQPQHF | TGTGCCATCAGTGAGGGGAGTCAGCCCCAGCATTTT
TRBJ2-3 | - | TRBV21-1 | - | CASSKRAGGPADTQYF | TGTGCCAGCAGCAAAAGAGCGGGAGGGCCCGCAGATACGCAGTATTTT
TRBJ2-7 | - | TRBV6-5 | - | CASSYESNPYEQYF | TGTGCCAGCAGTTACGAGAGCAACCCCTACGAGCAGTACTTC
TRBJ2-2 | - | TRBV12-5 | TRBD1 | CASGLTRTGKTGELFF | TGTGCTAGTGGTTTGACCCGGACAGGGAAAACCGGGGAGCTGTTTTTT
TRBJ1-4 | - | TRBV7-2 | TRBD1 | CASSLTGNREKLFF | TGTGCCAGCAGCCTGACAGGGAATCGTGAAAAACTGTTTTTT
TRBJ1-2 | - | TRBV10-2 | TRBD1 | CASRTDRGSYGYTF | TGCGCCAGCAGAACGGACAGGGGAAGCTATGGCTACACCTTC
TRBJ2-3 | - | TRBV7-3 | TRBD2 | CASSRGGGSTDTQYF | TGTGCCAGCAGCCGCGGCGGGGGTTCCACAGATACGCAGTATTTT
TRBJ1-2 | - | TRBV14 | - | CASSQVRSGDGYTF | TGTGCCAGCAGCCAAGTAAGGAGCGGGGATGGCTACACCTTC
TRBJ1-2 | - | TRBV5-6 | TRBD1 | CASSFTGETYGYTF | TGTGCCAGCAGCTTCACAGGGGAGACCTATGGCTACACCTTC
TRBJ1-1 | - | TRBV6-5 | TRBD1 | CASSGTGLTEAFF | TGTGCCAGCTCCGGGACAGGTTTAACTGAAGCTTTCTTT
TRBJ2-4 | once | TRBV30 | - | CAWSVRSTAIAKNIQYF | TGTGCCTGGAGTGTACGTAGTACAGCTATAGCCAAAAACATTCAGTACTTC
TRBJ1-3 | - | TRBV6-1 | TRBD1 | CASSVSTGTVGNTIYF | TGTGCCAGCAGTGTCTCGACAGGGACGGTAGGAAACACCATATATTTT